A selection of T cell receptor beta chains follows, all from one sample in a study of blood T cell repertoires in COVID-19. TCRdb's table, derived via immunoSEQ multiplex PCR, lists solely in-frame clones and lacks some. Of roughly 250,000 clones in the sample, around 86% were seen once. The specimen was peripheral blood. All receptors come from a woman aged 55-70 years with active or convalescent COVID-19. Both conserved end residues are part of each CDR3. The order of the fields is D gene, J gene, V gene, clone size, CDR3 DNA, CDR3 protein. A D gene is named only where the DNA matches it firmly. For some rows the clone size is stated as once, few or many, or as a class when expanded; others skip it.

TRBD1 | TRBJ1-5 | TRBV4-2 | . | TGTGCCAGCAGCCAAGATGTCATTCAGGGGGCGCGTAGCAATCAGCCCCAGCATTTT | CASSQDVIQGARSNQPQHF
. | TRBJ2-7 | TRBV3-1/TRBV3-2 | . | TGTGCCAGCAGCCAGGGGGCCCCCTCCTACGAGCAGTACTTC | CASSQGAPSYEQYF
TRBD2 | TRBJ2-5 | TRBV2 | . | TGTGCCAGCACCCTGAACGGGCTAGCGGGGGGGCCGTTGACCCAGTACTTC | CASTLNGLAGGPLTQYF
TRBD2 | TRBJ2-1 | TRBV7-2 | . | TGTGCCAGCAGCTTAGAGTCTAGCGGGTCCTTCCGGGAGCAGTTCTTC | CASSLESSGSFREQFF
TRBD2 | TRBJ2-1 | TRBV15 | . | TGTGCCACCAGCAGAGATGGACTAGCGGGGGGGCTTATTGACAATGAGCAGTTCTTC | CATSRDGLAGGLIDNEQFF
TRBD1 | TRBJ1-1 | TRBV3-1/TRBV3-2 | once | TGTGCCAGCAGCCACTGGGACAGGGTAGGCACTGAAGCTTTCTTT | CASSHWDRVGTEAFF
TRBD1 | TRBJ1-2 | TRBV19 | . | TGTGCCAGTAGGAACAGGGACAGGGGATACGGCTACACCTTC | CASRNRDRGYGYTF
. | TRBJ2-1 | TRBV5-1 | . | TGCGCCAGCAGCTTACGGTGGCAGGGGTCCTACAATGAGCAGTTCTTC | CASSLRWQGSYNEQFF
. | TRBJ2-1 | TRBV19 | . | TGTGCCAGTAGGCTCTCCCGGGCCTACAATGAGCAGTTCTTC | CASRLSRAYNEQFF
TRBD1 | TRBJ1-2 | TRBV6-5 | . | TGTGCCAGCAGCGCCGGACAGGGGTTTGGCTACACCTTC | CASSAGQGFGYTF
. | TRBJ2-2 | TRBV6-5 | . | TGTGCCAGCAGTTACTCGAGCTCTCGGGTCACCGGGGAGCTGTTTTTT | CASSYSSSRVTGELFF
. | TRBJ2-2 | TRBV24-1 | . | TGTGCCACCCTCCTCTCAGTGCCCCGGGACACCGGGGAGCTGTTTTTT | CATLLSVPRDTGELFF
. | TRBJ2-2 | TRBV11-2 | . | TGTGCCAGCAGCTCCCTATTCACCGGGGAGCTGTTTTTT | CASSSLFTGELFF
TRBD1 | TRBJ1-3 | TRBV19 | . | TGTGCCAGTAGTGAAGAGAGGACAGGAGTACAGTATTTT | CASSEERTGVQYF
TRBD2 | TRBJ2-5 | TRBV6-2/TRBV6-3 | . | TGTGCCAGCAGTTACGCCGGGACTAGCAAAGAGACCCAGTACTTC | CASSYAGTSKETQYF
TRBD1 | TRBJ1-4 | TRBV3-1/TRBV3-2 | . | TGTGCCAGCAGCCACTGGGACAGTGAAGACGAAAAACTGTTTTTT | CASSHWDSEDEKLFF
. | TRBJ2-3 | TRBV10-1 | . | TGCGCCACAAAGGGGGTCACAGATACGCAGTATTTT | CATKGVTDTQYF
. | TRBJ1-3 | TRBV19 | . | TGTGCCAGTAGTCTCGGAAACACCATATATTTT | CASSLGNTIYF
TRBD1 | TRBJ2-7 | TRBV6-5 | . | TGTGCCAGCAGTTACTCGAGCGGGACAGGGACCTACGAGCAGTACTTC | CASSYSSGTGTYEQYF
. | TRBJ2-7 | TRBV5-1 | . | TGCGCCAGCAGCTTGGTGGGGGGGCAGGTTGCCGAGCAGTACTTC | CASSLVGGQVAEQYF
. | TRBJ2-3 | TRBV5-5 | . | TGTGCCAGCAGCTTGGATCTACTTTCCACAGATACGCAGTATTTT | CASSLDLLSTDTQYF
TRBD1 | TRBJ2-5 | TRBV20-1 | . | TGCAGTGCTAGTTTTCAGGGGGCTTTTGGAGAGACCCAGTACTTC | CSASFQGAFGETQYF
TRBD1 | TRBJ1-1 | TRBV6-5 | . | TGTGCCAGCAGTTTTCCGACAGGGGGCACTGAAGCTTTCTTT | CASSFPTGGTEAFF
. | TRBJ1-2 | TRBV6-5 | . | TGTGCCAGCAGTTACACGGGCCTCGGGAGGGATGGCTACACCTTC | CASSYTGLGRDGYTF
. | TRBJ1-6 | TRBV19 | . | TGTGCCAGTAGACCCGAAGGGAAGGGGAAAGATTCCCTCCACTTT | CASRPEGKGKDSLHF
. | TRBJ1-3 | TRBV12-5 | . | TGTGCTAGTGGTTTGGCCAACATCTCTGGAAACACCATATATTTT | CASGLANISGNTIYF
. | TRBJ1-1 | TRBV20-1 | . | TGCAGTCCAGCAGGGGACACTGAAGCTTTCTTT | CSPAGDTEAFF
. | TRBJ1-4 | TRBV5-1 | . | TGCGCCAGCAGCCCCGCCGGGGGGCGCAATGAAAAACTGTTTTTT | CASSPAGGRNEKLFF
. | TRBJ1-2 | TRBV29-1 | . | TGCAGCGTTGCTCAGGGGATTAACTATGGCTACACCTTC | CSVAQGINYGYTF
. | TRBJ2-5 | TRBV7-8 | . | TGTGCCAGCAGCCCAATTCGGGCAGGGCGAGAGACCCAGTACTTC | CASSPIRAGRETQYF
. | TRBJ1-1 | TRBV6-5 | . | TGTGCCAGCAGGCAAACAGGGATCACTGAAGCTTTCTTT | CASRQTGITEAFF
TRBD1 | TRBJ2-3 | TRBV30 | . | TGTGCCTGGAGTAGAGGACAGGGCCCAGATACGCAGTATTTT | CAWSRGQGPDTQYF
. | TRBJ2-5 | TRBV10-2 | . | TGCGCCAGCAGCCCCCAGAGGGCGGGCCAGTACTTC | CASSPQRAGQYF
TRBD2 | TRBJ2-3 | TRBV6-5 | few | TGTGCCAGCAGTCCCATTAGCGGGGGGGCAGATACGCAGTATTTT | CASSPISGGADTQYF
. | TRBJ2-7 | TRBV7-9 | . | TGTGCCAGCAGCCATTCGTCGGGGATTATCTACGAGCAGTACTTC | CASSHSSGIIYEQYF
. | TRBJ2-1 | TRBV7-3 | . | TGTGCCAGCAGCTTAACGGATAGCGGCACCTACAATGAGCAGTTCTTC | CASSLTDSGTYNEQFF
. | TRBJ1-2 | TRBV7-9 | . | TGTGCCAGCAGCCCCTGGTCCGGGACACCTCTTAACTATGGCTACACCTTC | CASSPWSGTPLNYGYTF
. | TRBJ2-7 | TRBV2 | . | TGTGCCAGCAGTGACGGGGTTACCTACGAGCAGTACTTC | CASSDGVTYEQYF
. | TRBJ2-7 | TRBV12-3/TRBV12-4 | . | TGTGCCAGCAGTTTGAACTTCTCCTACGAGCAGTACTTC | CASSLNFSYEQYF
TRBD2 | TRBJ2-3 | TRBV2 | . | TGTGCCAGCAAGTATAGCGGGGGGGCTGCTAGCACAGATACGCAGTATTTT | CASKYSGGAASTDTQYF
. | TRBJ2-3 | TRBV5-1 | . | TGCGCCAGCAGCTTGCAGAAGAGCACAGATACGCAGTATTTT | CASSLQKSTDTQYF
. | TRBJ1-2 | TRBV28 | . | TGTGCCAGCAGTCAATTTATGCGGTGGGGCCGCGCGGCTAACTATGGCTACACCTTC | CASSQFMRWGRAANYGYTF